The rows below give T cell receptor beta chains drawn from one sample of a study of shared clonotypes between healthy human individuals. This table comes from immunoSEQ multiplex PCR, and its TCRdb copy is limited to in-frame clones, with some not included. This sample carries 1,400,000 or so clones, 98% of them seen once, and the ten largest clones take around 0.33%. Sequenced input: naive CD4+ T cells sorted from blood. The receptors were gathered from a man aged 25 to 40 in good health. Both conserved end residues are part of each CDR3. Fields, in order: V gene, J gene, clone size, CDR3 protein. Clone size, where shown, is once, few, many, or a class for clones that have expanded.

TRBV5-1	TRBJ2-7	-	CASSLGHSSSYEQYF
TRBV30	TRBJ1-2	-	CAWTRAGRDGYTF
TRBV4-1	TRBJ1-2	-	CASSQERYLGGGYTF
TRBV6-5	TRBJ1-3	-	CASSYDRNPGNTIYF
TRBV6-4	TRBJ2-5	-	CASSDPNYTAKNPQETQYF
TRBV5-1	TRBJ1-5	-	CASSLEGSGNQPQHF
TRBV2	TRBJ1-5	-	CASTPGQGKQPQHF
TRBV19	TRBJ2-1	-	CASSMGGATFDEQFF
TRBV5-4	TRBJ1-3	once	CASSGGQGAGNTIYF
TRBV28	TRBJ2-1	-	CASSPGRSSYNEQFF
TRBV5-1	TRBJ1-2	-	CASSSGQGARAGYTF
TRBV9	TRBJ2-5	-	CASSGSGQETQYF
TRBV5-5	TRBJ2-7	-	CASSLLSFEQYF
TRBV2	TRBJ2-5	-	CASAKDRAAETQYF
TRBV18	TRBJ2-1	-	CASSLGQANNEQFF
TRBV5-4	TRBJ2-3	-	CASSLVLGRGGSTDTQYF
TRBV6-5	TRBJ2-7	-	CASSYSGPTSYEQYF
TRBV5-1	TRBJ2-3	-	CASRLAGAISTDTQYF
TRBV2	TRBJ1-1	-	CASSVQGPEAFF
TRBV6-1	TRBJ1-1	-	CASPPLRPNTEAFF
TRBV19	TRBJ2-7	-	CASSRETHRGEQYF
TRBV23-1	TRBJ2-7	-	CASSNRDGNSYEQYF
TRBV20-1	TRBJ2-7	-	CSARRDNEQYF
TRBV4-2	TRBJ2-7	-	CASSLSGTSGRLSPYEQYF
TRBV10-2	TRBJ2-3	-	CASRGTSGRTDTQYF
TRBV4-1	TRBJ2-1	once	CASSQVAWAERYEQFF
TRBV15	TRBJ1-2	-	CATSRDSVVGYTF
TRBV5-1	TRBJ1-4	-	CASRPGTGAPNEKLFF
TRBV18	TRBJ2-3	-	CASSHNRGGSHWATDTQYF
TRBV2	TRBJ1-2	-	CASSHIQGARGGYTF
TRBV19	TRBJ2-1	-	CASRLTGGAGVGEQFF
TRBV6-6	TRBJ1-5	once	CASSLTGFPQHF